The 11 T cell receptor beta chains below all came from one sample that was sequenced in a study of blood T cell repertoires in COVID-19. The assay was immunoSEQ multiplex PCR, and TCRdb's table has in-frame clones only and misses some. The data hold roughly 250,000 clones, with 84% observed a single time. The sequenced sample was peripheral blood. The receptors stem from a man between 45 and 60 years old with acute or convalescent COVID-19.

The CDR3: CASSPSLDRDYGYTF. The CDR3 DNA is TGTGCCAGCAGCCCCTCCCTCGACAGGGACTATGGCTACACCTTC. The chain has TRBV6-5 and TRBJ1-2, with TRBD1 matching 7 bases. CDR1 and CDR2 from the germline V gene are MNHEY and SVGAGI. J gave up 3 bases and V 6 bases, and 10 bases lay outside the gene matches. The CDR3 totals 15 residues.

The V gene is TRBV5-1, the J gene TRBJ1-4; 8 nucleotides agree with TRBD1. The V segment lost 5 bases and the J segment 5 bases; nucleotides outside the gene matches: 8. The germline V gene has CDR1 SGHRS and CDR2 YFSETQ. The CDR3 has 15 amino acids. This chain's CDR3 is CASRLRRDRNEKLFF. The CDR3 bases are TGCGCCAGCAGACTGAGACGGGACAGGAATGAAAAACTGTTTTTT.

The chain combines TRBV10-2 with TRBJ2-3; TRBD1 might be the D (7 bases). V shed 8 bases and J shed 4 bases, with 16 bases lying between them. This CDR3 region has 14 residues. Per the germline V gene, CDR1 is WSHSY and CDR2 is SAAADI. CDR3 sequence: CASAQGGVPDTQYF. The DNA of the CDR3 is TGCGCCAGCGCCCAGGGGGGCGTCCCAGATACGCAGTATTTT.

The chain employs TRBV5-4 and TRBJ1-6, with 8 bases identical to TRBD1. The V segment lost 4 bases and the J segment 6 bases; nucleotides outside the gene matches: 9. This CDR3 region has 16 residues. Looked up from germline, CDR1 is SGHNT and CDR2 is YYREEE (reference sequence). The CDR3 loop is CASSPAGGLSNSPLHF. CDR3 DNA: TGTGCCAGCAGCCCGGCAGGGGGCCTCAGTAATTCACCCCTCCACTTT.

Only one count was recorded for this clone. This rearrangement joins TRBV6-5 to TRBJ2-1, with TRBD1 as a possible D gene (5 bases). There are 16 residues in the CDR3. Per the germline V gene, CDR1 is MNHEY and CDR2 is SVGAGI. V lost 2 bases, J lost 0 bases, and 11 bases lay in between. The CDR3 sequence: CASSYGGRASYNEQFF. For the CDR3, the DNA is TGTGCCAGCAGTTACGGTGGCAGGGCCTCCTACAATGAGCAGTTCTTC.

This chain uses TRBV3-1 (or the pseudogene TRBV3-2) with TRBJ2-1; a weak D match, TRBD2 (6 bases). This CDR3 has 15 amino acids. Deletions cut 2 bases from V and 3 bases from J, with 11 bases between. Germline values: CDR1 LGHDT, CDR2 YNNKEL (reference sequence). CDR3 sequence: CASSQSGLDYNEQFF. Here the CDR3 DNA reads TGTGCCAGCAGCCAATCGGGACTGGACTACAATGAGCAGTTCTTC.

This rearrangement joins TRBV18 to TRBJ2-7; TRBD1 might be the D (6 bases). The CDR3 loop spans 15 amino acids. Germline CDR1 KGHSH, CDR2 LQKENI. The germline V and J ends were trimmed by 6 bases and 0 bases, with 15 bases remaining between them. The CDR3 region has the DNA TGTGCCAGCTCTTACGGACAGTTCTCCTCCTACGAGCAGTACTTC. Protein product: CASSYGQFSSYEQYF. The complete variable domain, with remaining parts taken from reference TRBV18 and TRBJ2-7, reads NAGVMQNPRHLVRRRGQEARLRCSPMKGHSHVYWYRQLPEEGLKFMVYLQKENIIDESGMPKERFSAEFPKEGPSILRIQQVVRGDSAAYFCASSYGQFSSYEQYFGPGTRLTVT.

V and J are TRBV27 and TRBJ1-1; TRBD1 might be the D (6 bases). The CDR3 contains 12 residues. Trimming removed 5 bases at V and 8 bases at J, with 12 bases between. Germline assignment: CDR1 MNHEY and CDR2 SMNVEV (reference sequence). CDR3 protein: CASSGWTEEAFF. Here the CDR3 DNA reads TGTGCCAGCAGTGGTTGGACAGAAGAAGCTTTCTTT.

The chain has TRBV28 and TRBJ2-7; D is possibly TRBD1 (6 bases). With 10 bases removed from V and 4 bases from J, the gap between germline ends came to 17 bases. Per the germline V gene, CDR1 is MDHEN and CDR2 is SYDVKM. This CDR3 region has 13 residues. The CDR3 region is CAITGTNGYEQYF. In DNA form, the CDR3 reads TGTGCCATTACCGGGACAAATGGGTACGAGCAGTACTTC.

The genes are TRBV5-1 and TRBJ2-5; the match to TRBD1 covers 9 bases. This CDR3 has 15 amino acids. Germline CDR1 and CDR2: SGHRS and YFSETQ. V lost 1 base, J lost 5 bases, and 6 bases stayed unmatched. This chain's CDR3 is CASSLTGGPPETQYF. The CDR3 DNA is TGCGCCAGCAGCTTGACAGGGGGCCCTCCCGAGACCCAGTACTTC.

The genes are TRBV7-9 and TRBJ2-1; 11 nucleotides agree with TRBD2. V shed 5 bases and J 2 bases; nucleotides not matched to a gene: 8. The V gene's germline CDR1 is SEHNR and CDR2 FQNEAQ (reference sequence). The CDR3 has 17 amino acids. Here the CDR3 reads CASSALLAGEPYNEQFF. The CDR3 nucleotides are TGTGCCAGCAGCGCCTTACTAGCGGGGGAACCCTACAATGAGCAGTTCTTC.